The 3 T cell receptor beta chains reported below all come from one sample, sequenced in a study of shared clonotypes between healthy human individuals. TCRdb's table, derived via immunoSEQ multiplex PCR, lists solely in-frame clones and lacks some. The sample shows under 2.5 million clones, 85% to 95% of them seen only once. The material sequenced was naive CD4+ T cells from PBMCs. Regarding subset: CD45RA+ positively selected. The receptors here all came from a man aged 18 to 29 in good health. Some clones in this sample may be carry-over from other donors' samples.

The rearrangement links TRBV5-1 to TRBJ2-3; D remains unclear. Germline CDR1 is SGHRS and CDR2 is YFSETQ. V lost 1 base and J lost 2, with 17 bases in between. The CDR3 consists of 17 residues. CDR3 coding DNA: TGCGCCAGCAGCTTGTTATTCCGGGTGGATTACACAGATACGCAGTATTTT. It encodes CASSLLFRVDYTDTQYF.

The chain couples TRBV2 to TRBJ1-5; perhaps TRBD1 as D (5 bases). Trimming stripped 3 bases from V and 1 base from J, with 10 bases between. The CDR3 runs 15 residues. The V gene's germline CDR1 is SNHLY and CDR2 FYNNEI. The CDR3: CASSDGALSNQPQHF. Written as DNA, the CDR3 is TGTGCCAGCAGTGACGGGGCCCTAAGCAATCAGCCCCAGCATTTT.

This chain uses TRBV29-1 with TRBJ2-3, with 7 bases matching TRBD2. The CDR3 loop spans 14 amino acids. V lost 3 bases and J lost 4; bases outside the gene matches: 7. The germline CDR1 and CDR2 sequences are SQVTM and ANQGSEA. The CDR3 here is CSVDGRAMADTQYF. The CDR3 DNA is TGCAGCGTTGATGGGAGGGCCATGGCAGATACGCAGTATTTT.